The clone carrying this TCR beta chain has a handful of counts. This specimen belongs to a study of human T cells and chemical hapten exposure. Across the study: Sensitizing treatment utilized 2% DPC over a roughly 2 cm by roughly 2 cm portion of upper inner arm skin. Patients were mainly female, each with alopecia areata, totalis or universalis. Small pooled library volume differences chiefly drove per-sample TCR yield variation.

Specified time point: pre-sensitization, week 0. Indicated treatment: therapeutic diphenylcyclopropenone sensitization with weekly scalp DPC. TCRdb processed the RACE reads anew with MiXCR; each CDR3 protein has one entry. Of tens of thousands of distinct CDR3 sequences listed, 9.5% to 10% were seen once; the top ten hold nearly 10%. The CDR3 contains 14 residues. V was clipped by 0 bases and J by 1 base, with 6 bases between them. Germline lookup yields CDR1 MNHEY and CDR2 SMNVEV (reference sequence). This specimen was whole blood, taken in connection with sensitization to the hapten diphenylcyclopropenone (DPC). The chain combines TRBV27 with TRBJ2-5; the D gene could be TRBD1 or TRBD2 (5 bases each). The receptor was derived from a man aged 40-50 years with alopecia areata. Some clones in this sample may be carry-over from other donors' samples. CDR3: CASSLSGTQETQYF. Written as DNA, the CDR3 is TGTGCCAGCAGTTTATCTGGGACCCAAGAGACCCAGTACTTC.